The entry below gives a single T cell receptor beta chain sequence along with its context. The antigen is unknown. The V gene's germline CDR1 is SGHTA and CDR2 FQGNSA. The germline V and J ends were trimmed by 5 bases and 0 bases, with 10 bases remaining between them. CDR3 length equals 14 residues. This sample is drawn from a study of T cells after yellow fever vaccination. Looking at the study overall: Those fractions that held only low numbers of cells were prepared using the SMART-Seq v4 Ultra Low Input RNA kit.

TCRdb itself ran the 5' RACE reads through MiXCR, one entry per CDR3 protein. The sample holds about 310,000 distinct CDR3 sequences; about 3.5% are singletons and the top ten take about 20%. Whole-study findings and limits: Across the CD4 and CD8 compartments, a small share of clonotypes was present in both. Clones that expanded after primary vaccination mostly reappeared after the booster (less than 98% CD4, 80% to 90% CD8).

This TCR was recovered from a man between 18 and 35 years old who received the YFV17D yellow fever vaccine. The rearrangement links TRBV7-2 to TRBJ2-5; D is unresolved. Here the sequenced sample was PBMCs, taken on the day of the yellow fever booster vaccination. The CDR3 DNA reads TGTGCCAGCAGCCTCCGACCCGACCAAGAGACCCAGTACTTC. This codes for CASSLRPDQETQYF.